This T cell receptor beta chain was sequenced in a study of T cells in Graves' hyperthyroidism and ophthalmopathy. The germline CDR1 and CDR2 sequences are GTSNPN and SVGIG (reference sequence). After removal of 3 bases from V and 4 bases from J, the junction contained 9 bases not matched to a gene. There are 15 residues in the CDR3. This clonotype was counted at least ten times. Its target is not known. The investigators amplified TCR beta CDR3 regions from RNA transcripts. The study used the HTBI primer set for a first-round RT-PCR of the TCR CDR3. TCRdb reprocessed the multiplex PCR reads via MiXCR and lists one record per CDR3 protein. The repertoire consists of around 690,000 distinct CDR3 sequences, with about 18% occurring once and the leading ten covering about 14%. Overall study findings and caveats: Blood also contained most expanded thyroid clonotypes above 0.001. Stable hyperthyroidism was told apart from ophthalmopathy by a model built on 13 V-J features.

This chain links TRBV30 with TRBJ2-7, with 10 bases that match TRBD2. Sequencing used blood. This clonotype originated in a man aged 45-60 years with Graves' hyperthyroidism. The CDR3 sequence is CAWSDGLAGAYEQYF. DNA for the CDR3: TGTGCCTGGAGCGACGGTCTAGCGGGAGCTTACGAGCAGTACTTC. The entire variable domain, with the rest obtained from reference TRBV30 and TRBJ2-7, is as follows: SQTIHQWPATLVQPVGSPLSLECTVEGTSNPNLYWYRQAAGRGLQLLFYSVGIGQISSEVPQNLSASRPQDRQFILSSKKLLLSDSGFYLCAWSDGLAGAYEQYFGPGTRLTVT.